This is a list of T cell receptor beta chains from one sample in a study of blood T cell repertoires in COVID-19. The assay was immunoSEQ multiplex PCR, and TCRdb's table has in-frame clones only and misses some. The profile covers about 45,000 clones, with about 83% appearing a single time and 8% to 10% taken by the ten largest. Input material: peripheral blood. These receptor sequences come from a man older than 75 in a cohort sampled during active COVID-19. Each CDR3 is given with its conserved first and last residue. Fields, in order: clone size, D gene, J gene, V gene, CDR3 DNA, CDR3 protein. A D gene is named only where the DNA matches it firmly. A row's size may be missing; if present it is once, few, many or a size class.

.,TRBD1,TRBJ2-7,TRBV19,TGTGCCAGTAGTCGTGGATTAGGGGACAGGGCCTCCTACGAGCAGTACTTC,CASSRGLGDRASYEQYF
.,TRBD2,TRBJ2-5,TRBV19,TGTGCCAGTAGTACGACTAGCGGGAGGCCGAAAGAGACCCAGTACTTC,CASSTTSGRPKETQYF
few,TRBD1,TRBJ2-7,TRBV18,TGTGCCAGCGGGGACAGGGAGAACGAGCAGTACTTC,CASGDRENEQYF
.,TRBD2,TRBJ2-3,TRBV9,TGTGCCAGCAGCACAGGACTAGCGGGGGGTCCCACTAGCACAGATACGCAGTATTTT,CASSTGLAGGPTSTDTQYF
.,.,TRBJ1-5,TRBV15,TGTGCCACCAGCAGAGCCGACGGGTATCAGCCCCAGCATTTT,CATSRADGYQPQHF
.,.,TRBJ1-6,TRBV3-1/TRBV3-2,TGTGCCAGCAGCCAAGATACCGGGGTCTATAATTCACCCCTCCACTTT,CASSQDTGVYNSPLHF
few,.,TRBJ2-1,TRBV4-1,TGCGCCAGCAGCCAAGTCGGGAGCTCCTACAATGAGCAGTTCTTC,CASSQVGSSYNEQFF
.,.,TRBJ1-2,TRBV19,TGTGCCAGTAGTATAGTCGGAACAGAGATGGATGGCTACACCTTC,CASSIVGTEMDGYTF
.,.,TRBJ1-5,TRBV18,TGTGCCAGCTCACCACAGAACGGTCCCAATCAGCCCCAGCATTTT,CASSPQNGPNQPQHF
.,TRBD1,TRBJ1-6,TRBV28,TGTGCCAGCGCGACAGGGTATACGGATTCACCCCTCCACTTT,CASATGYTDSPLHF
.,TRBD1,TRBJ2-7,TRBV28,TGTGCCAGCAGTCCCGGGACAGGGGGATCCTACGAGCAGTACTTC,CASSPGTGGSYEQYF
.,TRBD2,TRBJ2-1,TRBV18,TGTGCCAGCTCACCAGGCAGCGGGACTAGCGGGGGGTACTCCTACAATGAGCAGTTCTTC,CASSPGSGTSGGYSYNEQFF
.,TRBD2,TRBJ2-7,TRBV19,TGTGCCAGTAGTACGGGGACTAGCGGGAGTATTCGGTACTTC,CASSTGTSGSIRYF
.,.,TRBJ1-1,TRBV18,TGTGCCAGCTCACCACAGTTAGATAACACTGAAGCTTTCTTT,CASSPQLDNTEAFF
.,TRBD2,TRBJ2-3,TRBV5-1,TGCGCCAGCAGCCCCGGTGCGGGGAGGGGCGATACGCAGTATTTT,CASSPGAGRGDTQYF
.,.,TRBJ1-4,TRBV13,TGTGCCAGCAGCTTTCGTTTACAGTCTAATGAAAAACTGTTTTTT,CASSFRLQSNEKLFF
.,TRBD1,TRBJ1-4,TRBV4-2,TGTGCCAGCAGCCAAGATACAGGGGGTCCTAATGAAAAACTGTTTTTT,CASSQDTGGPNEKLFF
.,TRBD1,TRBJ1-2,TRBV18,TGTGCCAGCTCACCACCGCCAGGGGGCTGGGGCTACACCTTC,CASSPPPGGWGYTF
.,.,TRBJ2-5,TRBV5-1,TGCGCCAGCAGCTTGGAGGGTGACAGGCCCGGAGAGACCCAGTACTTC,CASSLEGDRPGETQYF
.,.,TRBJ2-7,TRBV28,TGTGCCAGCAGTTTGGAACTAGTATACGAGCAGTACTTC,CASSLELVYEQYF
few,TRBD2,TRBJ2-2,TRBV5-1,TGCGCCAGCAGCTCATCCCGGGGGGCCGGGGAGCTGTTTTTT,CASSSSRGAGELFF
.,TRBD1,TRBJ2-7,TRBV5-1,TGCGCCAGCAGCTTAGACAGGGGGCGTGACGAGCAGTACTTC,CASSLDRGRDEQYF
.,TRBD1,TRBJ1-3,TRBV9,TGTGCCAGCAGCTACCGGACAGGGTCCGGAAACACCATATATTTT,CASSYRTGSGNTIYF
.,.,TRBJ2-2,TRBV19,TGTGCCAGTAGTATGTCTAGCTCTACCGGGGAGCTGTTTTTT,CASSMSSSTGELFF
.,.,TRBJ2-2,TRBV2,TGTGCCAGCAGTGGACCGGGCGGGGAGCTGTTTTTT,CASSGPGGELFF
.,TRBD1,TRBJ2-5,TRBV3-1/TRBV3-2,TGTGCCAGCAGCCAGGGACAGGGGGGAGAGACCCAGTACTTC,CASSQGQGGETQYF
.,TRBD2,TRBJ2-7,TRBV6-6,TGTGCCAGTTTAGGGCTAGCGGGGGTCTCCTACGAGCAGTACTTC,CASLGLAGVSYEQYF
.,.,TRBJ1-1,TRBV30,TGTGCCTGGAGACGGGGGGCCAGAGGTGAAGCTTTCTTT,CAWRRGARGEAFF
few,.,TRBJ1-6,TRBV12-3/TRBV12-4,TGTGCCAGCAGTTTCGACAGAAACTCACCCCTCCACTTT,CASSFDRNSPLHF
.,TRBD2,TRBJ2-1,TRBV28,TGTGCCAGCAGTCCTGCCACTAGCGGGGGCTACAATGAGCAGTTCTTC,CASSPATSGGYNEQFF
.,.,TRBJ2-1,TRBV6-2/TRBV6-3,TGTGCCAGCAGTTACTTGGAGTCGAGGTTCTTC,CASSYLESRFF
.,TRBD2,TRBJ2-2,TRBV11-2,TGTGCCAGCAGCTTATTTCGGACTAGCGGGGCGAACACCGGGGAGCTGTTTTTT,CASSLFRTSGANTGELFF
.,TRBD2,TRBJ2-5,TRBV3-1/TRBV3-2,TGTGCCAGCAGCCCCGGACTAGCGGGGGGGCAAGAGACCCAGTACTTC,CASSPGLAGGQETQYF
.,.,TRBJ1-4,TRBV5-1,TGCGCCAGCAGCTTACAGGGAAGAGACTCTGAAAAACTGTTTTTT,CASSLQGRDSEKLFF
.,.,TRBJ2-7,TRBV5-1,TGCGCCAGCAGTACAGGTAGCTCCTACGAGCAGTACTTC,CASSTGSSYEQYF
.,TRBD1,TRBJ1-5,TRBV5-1,TGCGCCAGCAGCTTGCTGCAGGGGGGTCAGCCCCAGCATTTT,CASSLLQGGQPQHF
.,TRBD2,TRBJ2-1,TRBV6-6,TGTGCCAGCAGCCTAGGACTAGCGGGGGGTGCCCCGTTGTTCTTC,CASSLGLAGGAPLFF
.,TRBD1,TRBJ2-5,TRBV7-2,TGTGCCAGCAGCTTAAGCAGGGGGCTTCAAGAGACCCAGTACTTC,CASSLSRGLQETQYF
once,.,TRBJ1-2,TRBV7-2,TGTGCCAGCTCACTCGCCCGGGGCTATGGCTACACCTTC,CASSLARGYGYTF
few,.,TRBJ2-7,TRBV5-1,TGCGCCAGCAGCTCTATACAGGGTAGCTACGAGCAGTACTTC,CASSSIQGSYEQYF